The present TCR beta chain was sequenced within a study of T cell therapy after organ transplantation. Study-level points and caveats: Lower pretherapy CD8 clonality went with larger post-therapy fold change.

Assay used: immunoSEQ multiplex PCR; TCRdb lists only in-frame clones, some missing. This table has 2,500 to 4,000 clones, around 81% appearing once. This sample's time point: 4-8 weeks after completion of therapy. A remark on this clone: Antigen: not known. Germline is not matched at one junction end, which may reflect a read error.

This receptor was identified in a human patient who had received a solid organ transplant and had CMV disease. The graft donor may have contributed some T cells. Sample: CD8+ T cells from blood, taken after autologous CMV-specific T cell therapy.

CDR3 sequence reads: CASSLGTSGEPVLIF. The CDR3 DNA sequence: TGTGCCAGCAGCTTAGGGACTAGCGGGGAGCCCGTTTTGATCTTC. The chain couples TRBV7-9 to TRBJ2-1; 12 bases agree with TRBD2. The CDR3 is 15 amino acids. The germline CDR1 and CDR2 sequences are SEHNR and FQNEAQ (reference sequence). Combining the CDR3 with reference TRBV7-9 and TRBJ2-1 gives the whole variable domain DTGVSQNPRHKITKRGQNVTFRCDPISEHNRLYWYRQTLGQGPEFLTYFQNEAQLEKSRLLSDRFSAERPKGSFSTLEIQRTEQGDSAMYLCASSLGTSGEPVLIFGPGTRLTVL.